What follows is one TCR beta chain and its context. Original processing methods: Estimation of nucleated cell counts relied on the amplification of reference gene primers. Sequenced by immunoSEQ multiplex PCR; TCRdb stores in-frame clones only, minus some. V and J calls and clone size are copied from that table; D and trimming were computed from the DNA. The sample lists over 45,000 clones, 88% occurring once. This specimen belongs to a study of blood T cell repertoires in COVID-19. Across the whole study: PBMCs, B-cell-depleted T cells, or T cells were the source of the cDNA or gDNA that made up the material.

The TCR was taken from a man in his 60s with active COVID-19. Sequenced sample: peripheral blood.

CDR3 in DNA: TGTGCCAGCAGCTTCTCAGGACAGGGCCTTCAGCCCCAGCATTTT. This gives the protein CASSFSGQGLQPQHF. The chain links TRBV5-8 to TRBJ1-5; 8 bases map to TRBD1. Germline CDR1 and CDR2: SGHTS and YDEGEE. This CDR3 is 15 amino acids long. J was trimmed by 6 bases and V by 2 bases; bases with no gene match: 7.